This is a list of T cell receptor beta chains from one sample in a study of blood T cell repertoires in COVID-19. The method was immunoSEQ multiplex PCR; TCRdb's version includes in-frame clones alone and lacks a portion of them. The sample holds 150,000 to 190,000 clones; around 83% are singletons and the top ten take 8.3%. Input material: peripheral blood. These receptors were collected from an older woman with COVID-19, enrolled during active disease. CDR3s leave out the opening cysteine and the closing phenylalanine or tryptophan. A D gene is named only where the DNA matches it firmly. Rows may omit the clone size; those that give it use once, few, many or a size class.

TRBV7-9	.	TRBD1	ASSLAGTATNEKLF
TRBV2	.	.	ASSVQTYYGYT
TRBV5-1	few	.	ASSLDSLTEAF
TRBV4-1	.	.	ASSQDTATGANVLT
TRBV3-1/TRBV3-2	.	.	ASSFSSAGELF
TRBV7-9	.	.	ASSNWQGLGNQPQH
TRBV5-6	once	.	ASSLGQASNYGYT
TRBV6-5	.	TRBD2	ASILSGGIRNEQF
TRBV6-5	few	TRBD1	ASRTDRADNEQF
TRBV29-1	.	TRBD1	SVRQGGEKLF
TRBV7-8	.	TRBD2	ASSSGLADYNEQF
TRBV19	.	.	ASSIGQMNQPQH
TRBV5-1	.	TRBD1	ASSPTTGGLNTEAF
TRBV4-1	.	TRBD1	ASSQVRDRGSGANVLT
TRBV10-3	.	TRBD2	AISDLAGAYEQY
TRBV19	.	TRBD1	ASSPGGRNTIY
TRBV4-2	.	.	ASSSVQETQY
TRBV6-6	.	.	ASSGPNTEAF
TRBV14	.	.	ASSHGGDEQY
TRBV7-9	.	TRBD2	ASSPREGPTYYEQY
TRBV7-2	.	.	ASSRTEHYQPQH
TRBV10-1	.	.	ASSARRGEGEKLF
TRBV19	.	.	ASRRGNNEKLF
TRBV6-1	.	TRBD1	ASSERQGYGYT
TRBV19	.	TRBD1	ASRETGSMTDTQY
TRBV10-3	.	.	AISQGRSGTDTQY
TRBV6-5	few	.	ASSRRGYT
TRBV6-5	many	TRBD1	ASSPTGPGTGELF
TRBV7-2	.	TRBD1	ASSLRGLVYNEQF
TRBV10-3	.	TRBD2	AISAGGAVEETQY
TRBV12-3/TRBV12-4	few	.	ASRPDSFYGYT
TRBV14	.	.	ASSQGRGSEAF
TRBV11-2	.	TRBD1	ASSFPAGTGKNIQY
TRBV18	.	.	ASSPRATNEKLF
TRBV11-2	.	.	ASSLDRVLRNTGELF
TRBV27	.	TRBD1	ASSLKPDRAGEAF
TRBV5-1	.	.	ASSRRGGTEAF
TRBV11-2	.	TRBD2	ATPEGLGPYNEQF
TRBV7-3	.	.	ASSSERDTEAF
TRBV9	.	TRBD1	ASSDRIGTGGRVEQF
TRBV2	.	.	ASGEGRGRSNQPQH
TRBV6-4	.	TRBD2	ASSGTSGNSDTQY
TRBV14	.	.	ASSQERGISGNTIY
TRBV6-5	once	.	ASPTGNTEAF
TRBV21-1	.	.	ASKSDRGNTEAF
TRBV3-1/TRBV3-2	.	TRBD1	ASSYRGTTEAF
TRBV24-1	.	TRBD1	ATSDPGTGTGELF
TRBV28	.	.	ASSLSRTDQETQY
TRBV10-3	.	TRBD1	AISESDRFYEQY
TRBV7-9	.	.	ASSLVQRNEKLF
TRBV7-2	once	TRBD2	ASSLGIAGGHNEQF
TRBV28	.	.	ASSLILGETF
TRBV5-1	.	.	ASSPGQTSGPNEKLF
TRBV6-5	.	.	ASTKSGVRRVEAF
TRBV27	once	TRBD1	ASRPHTGVSYNSPLH
TRBV6-6	.	TRBD1	ASRLGTASRDGYT
TRBV10-1	.	.	ATSPGLSDFSYNEQF
TRBV6-4	.	.	ASSLDWGQPQH
TRBV6-2/TRBV6-3	.	.	ASSYSGNRAETQY
TRBV19	.	TRBD2	ASTEWAGGLGNEQF